This T cell receptor beta chain originates from a study of glioma-infiltrating T cells. The wider study: Samples included WHO grade II oligodendrogliomas or astrocytomas and initial-diagnosis grade IV glioblastomas. Target coverage was roughly 4- to 11-fold for roughly 1 million blood T cells. General observations from the study: Gliomas, especially low-grade, showed above-expected tissue-blood divergence; non-neoplastic patients showed below. Tissue and blood shared very few CDR3 sequences.

Germline V gene lookup returns CDR1 MGHRA and CDR2 YSYEKL. CDR3 length equals 23 residues. Trimming cost V 0 bases and J 4 bases; bases outside gene matches: 22. As concerns this clonotype: The antigen is unknown.

Amplification of TCR alpha and beta CDR3 regions from RNA used iRepertoire nested multiplex PCR. TCRdb re-derived calls from the multiplex PCR reads in MiXCR, one entry per CDR3 protein. The sample gives roughly 350,000 distinct CDR3 sequences, 41% of which show up once; around 11% is in the top ten. This clonotype originated in a human donor with low-grade glioma or glioblastoma, undergoing nonglioma brain surgery, or in good health (not recorded which). Material for sequencing was glioma tissue, nonneoplastic brain tissue, or PBMCs (not recorded which). The chain combines TRBV4-1 with TRBJ2-7; 15 bases agree with TRBD2. CDR3 nucleotide sequence: TGCGCCAGCAGCCAAGATGACGGGACATTCGACTTTCGGACTAGCGGGAGGGAGTACGAGCAGTACTTC. Translating it yields CASSQDDGTFDFRTSGREYEQYF.